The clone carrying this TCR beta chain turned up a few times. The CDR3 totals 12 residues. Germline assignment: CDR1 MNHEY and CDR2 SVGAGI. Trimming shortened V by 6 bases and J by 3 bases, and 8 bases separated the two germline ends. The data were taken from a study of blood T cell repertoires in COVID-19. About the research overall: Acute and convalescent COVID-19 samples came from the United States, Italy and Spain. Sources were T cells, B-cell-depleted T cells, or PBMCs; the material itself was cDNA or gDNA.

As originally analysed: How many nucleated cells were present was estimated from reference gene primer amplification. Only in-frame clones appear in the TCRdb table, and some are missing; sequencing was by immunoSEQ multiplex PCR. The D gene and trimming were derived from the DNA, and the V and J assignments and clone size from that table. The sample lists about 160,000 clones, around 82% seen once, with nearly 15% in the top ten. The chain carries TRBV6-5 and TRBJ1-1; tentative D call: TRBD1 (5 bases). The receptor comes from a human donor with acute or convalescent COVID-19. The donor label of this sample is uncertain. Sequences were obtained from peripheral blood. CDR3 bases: TGTGCCAGCAGCCCAGGGCACACTGAAGCTTTCTTT. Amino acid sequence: CASSPGHTEAFF.